The sequence of this TCR beta chain was determined in a study of shared clonotypes between healthy human individuals. Overall study findings and caveats: The authors sampled blood alone, and tissue repertoires likely differ. Enrolling few donors narrowed the genetic and exposure-history diversity that was represented. Among a handful of donors, approximately 5% of naive CD4 clonotypes were found in common.

In this sample, this clone turned up a few times. What it recognizes is unknown. Germline CDR1 LGHNA, CDR2 YNFKEQ. Trimming removed 1 base at V and 2 bases at J, with 5 bases between. The CDR3 is made up of 13 amino acids. The authors split each subset's genomic DNA evenly across several immunoSEQ plates. Method: immunoSEQ multiplex PCR; TCRdb's copy keeps in-frame clones and lacks some. The sample records over a million clones, 75% to 80% being singletons. Input material: memory CD4+ T cells from PBMCs. This sample's subset: CD45RA-negative fraction. The sequence derives from a young man in good health. Some clones in this sample may be carry-over from other donors' samples. The J gene is TRBJ1-2, the V gene TRBV4-2; D uncertain. CDR3 bases: TGTGCCAGCAGCCAAGGGACGAACTATGGCTACACCTTC. This encodes CASSQGTNYGYTF.